Listed below are T cell receptor beta chains from one sample, sequenced in a study of cytomegalovirus exposure and HLA in healthy donors. The method was immunoSEQ multiplex PCR; TCRdb's version includes in-frame clones alone and lacks a portion of them. The sample lists about 170,000 clones; around 68% were seen once. The specimen sequenced was PBMCs. These receptors came from a girl aged 10-17 years in good health and CMV-seronegative. CDR3s include the opening cysteine and the closing phenylalanine or tryptophan. The order of the fields is clone size, V gene, J gene, D gene, CDR3 protein, CDR3 DNA. The D gene is left open where the match is weak. A row's size may be missing; if present it is once, few, many or a size class.

size: few; V: TRBV6-5; J: TRBJ2-6; D: TRBD1; CDR3: CASSYRQGAGANVLTF; DNA: TGTGCCAGCAGTTACCGACAGGGGGCGGGGGCCAACGTCCTGACTTTC
size: .; V: TRBV7-3; J: TRBJ2-7; D: .; CDR3: CASSLYGGASVHEQYF; DNA: TGTGCCAGCAGCTTATATGGGGGGGCTTCTGTCCACGAGCAGTACTTC
size: .; V: TRBV6-1; J: TRBJ2-2; D: .; CDR3: CASSEAPGTGELFF; DNA: TGTGCCAGCAGTGAAGCCCCAGGGACCGGGGAGCTGTTTTTT
size: .; V: TRBV7-8; J: TRBJ1-5; D: TRBD1; CDR3: CASSAPTGGNQPQHF; DNA: TGTGCCAGCAGCGCGCCTACAGGGGGCAATCAGCCCCAGCATTTT
size: .; V: TRBV5-8; J: TRBJ1-2; D: .; CDR3: CASSRNRVPGYTF; DNA: TGTGCCAGCAGCAGGAACAGGGTACCTGGCTACACCTTC
size: .; V: TRBV6-5; J: TRBJ2-1; D: TRBD1; CDR3: CASSSTGTGPYNEQFF; DNA: TGTGCCAGCAGTTCTACCGGGACAGGGCCCTACAATGAGCAGTTCTTC
size: few; V: TRBV2; J: TRBJ2-1; D: .; CDR3: CASSPRYEQFF; DNA: TGTGCCAGCAGCCCTCGCTACGAGCAGTTCTTC
size: .; V: TRBV10-1; J: TRBJ1-1; D: TRBD1; CDR3: CASSGTGLNTEAFF; DNA: TGCGCCAGCAGTGGGACAGGGTTGAACACTGAAGCTTTCTTT
size: .; V: TRBV19; J: TRBJ1-4; D: .; CDR3: CASGGRFNEKLFF; DNA: TGTGCCAGTGGGGGCAGATTTAATGAAAAACTGTTTTTT
size: .; V: TRBV7-9; J: TRBJ1-2; D: .; CDR3: CASSFELENYGYTF; DNA: TGTGCCAGCAGCTTTGAATTGGAGAACTATGGCTACACCTTC
size: .; V: TRBV11-2; J: TRBJ2-1; D: .; CDR3: CASSEGLYNEQFF; DNA: TGTGCCAGCAGCGAGGGTCTCTACAATGAGCAGTTCTTC
size: few; V: TRBV13; J: TRBJ2-3; D: .; CDR3: CASSLGQADTQYF; DNA: TGTGCCAGCAGCTTGGGTCAGGCAGATACGCAGTATTTT
size: .; V: TRBV4-1; J: TRBJ2-7; D: .; CDR3: CASSLEGPYEQYF; DNA: TGCGCCAGCAGTTTGGAGGGCCCATACGAGCAGTACTTC
size: .; V: TRBV6-6; J: TRBJ2-1; D: TRBD2; CDR3: CASGLGLAGNNEQFF; DNA: TGTGCCAGCGGCTTAGGACTAGCGGGAAACAATGAGCAGTTCTTC
size: once; V: TRBV2; J: TRBJ1-1; D: TRBD1; CDR3: CASSDGQGVMNTEAFF; DNA: TGTGCCAGCAGTGATGGACAGGGCGTAATGAACACTGAAGCTTTCTTT
size: .; V: TRBV19; J: TRBJ2-6; D: .; CDR3: CASSIREPGANVLTF; DNA: TGTGCCAGTAGTATCAGGGAACCTGGGGCCAACGTCCTGACTTTC
size: .; V: TRBV2; J: TRBJ2-1; D: .; CDR3: CASNMGAQWNEQFF; DNA: TGTGCCAGCAATATGGGGGCGCAATGGAATGAGCAGTTCTTC
size: .; V: TRBV27; J: TRBJ2-3; D: .; CDR3: CASSSLGASTDTQYF; DNA: TGTGCCAGCAGTTCCCTGGGGGCTAGCACAGATACGCAGTATTTT
size: few; V: TRBV18; J: TRBJ2-1; D: TRBD1; CDR3: CASSMDRGLVDEQFF; DNA: TGTGCCAGCTCAATGGACAGGGGGTTGGTAGATGAGCAGTTCTTC
size: .; V: TRBV15; J: TRBJ1-4; D: .; CDR3: CATSRLQGTKVEKLFF; DNA: TGTGCCACCAGCAGACTACAGGGAACGAAAGTTGAAAAACTGTTTTTT
size: few; V: TRBV19; J: TRBJ2-2; D: TRBD1; CDR3: CASIQPPRQGASNTGELFF; DNA: TGTGCCAGTATTCAACCCCCGAGACAGGGGGCTTCGAACACCGGGGAGCTGTTTTTT
size: few; V: TRBV11-1; J: TRBJ1-1; D: .; CDR3: CASSYRVGMNTEAFF; DNA: TGTGCCAGCAGCTACAGGGTTGGGATGAACACTGAAGCTTTCTTT
size: .; V: TRBV2; J: TRBJ2-1; D: TRBD2; CDR3: CASSEGLAGNNEQFF; DNA: TGTGCCAGCAGTGAAGGTCTAGCGGGGAACAATGAGCAGTTCTTC
size: few; V: TRBV2; J: TRBJ1-1; D: .; CDR3: CASRGGGTLAGEAFF; DNA: TGTGCCAGCAGGGGAGGGGGGACCCTAGCGGGTGAAGCTTTCTTT
size: .; V: TRBV7-2; J: TRBJ2-7; D: .; CDR3: CASSRRGTYEQYF; DNA: TGTGCCAGCAGCCGCAGGGGAACCTACGAGCAGTACTTC
size: .; V: TRBV5-1; J: TRBJ1-4; D: TRBD1; CDR3: CASRPSEGGGEKLFF; DNA: TGCGCCAGCAGACCATCAGAAGGGGGCGGTGAAAAACTGTTTTTT
size: few; V: TRBV6-1; J: TRBJ2-3; D: .; CDR3: CASSEVHAGQSTDTQYF; DNA: TGTGCCAGCAGTGAGGTTCATGCGGGACAGAGCACAGATACGCAGTATTTT
size: .; V: TRBV5-8; J: TRBJ1-5; D: .; CDR3: CASSLDQGSGPQHF; DNA: TGTGCCAGCAGCTTGGACCAGGGGTCCGGGCCCCAGCATTTT